This TCR beta chain was sequenced in a study of lymphopenia after photon versus proton radiotherapy. Overall study findings and caveats: After lymphocyte nadir, photon-treated repertoires showed oligoclonal expansion, especially CD8+ Temra. Only patients who died were analyzed for survival; proton advantage is unproven.

Trimming cost V 5 bases and J 4 bases, with 18 bases left between them. CDR1 PRHDT and CDR2 FYEKMQ come from the germline V gene (reference sequence). The CDR3 length is 16 residues. Generated by immunoSEQ multiplex PCR, the TCRdb table keeps only in-frame clones and is missing some. The table records tens of thousands of clones, around 94% of them present only once. Comments on this clone: Its specificity is not known.

The V call is TRBV13, the J call TRBJ1-3; D ambiguous. The sample was peripheral blood, taken from a patient treated with photon-based radiotherapy. The sequence derives from a woman between 45 and 60 years old with cholangiocarcinoma. CDR3 sequence (DNA): TGTGCCAGCAGCCGCTCACGGCAGGCGGTGGGAAACACCATATATTTT. Residues: CASSRSRQAVGNTIYF.